Listed below are T cell receptor beta chains from one sample, sequenced in a study of blood T cell repertoires in COVID-19. Repertoires were generated with immunoSEQ multiplex PCR, while TCRdb's copy carries only in-frame clones and drops some. The table includes approximately 170,000 clones, around 81% detected once. Specimen: peripheral blood. All receptors come from a man between 60 and 70 years old with active or convalescent COVID-19. Both conserved end residues are part of each CDR3. D genes are given only for firm matches. Rows may omit the clone size; those that give it use once, few, many or a size class.

V	D	size	J	DNA	CDR3
TRBV12-5	TRBD1	once	TRBJ2-3	TGTGCTAGTGGGTCCGGGACAGGGGTGAGTGGGGCAGATACGCAGTATTTT	CASGSGTGVSGADTQYF
TRBV28	.	.	TRBJ2-7	TGTGCCAGCAGTTTCCCGGGGGAGCAGTACTTC	CASSFPGEQYF
TRBV11-2	.	.	TRBJ1-1	TGTGCCAGCAACCGGGGGGCGGGCCCGGGTACTGAAGCTTTCTTT	CASNRGAGPGTEAFF
TRBV5-5	TRBD1	.	TRBJ1-5	TGTGCCAGCAGCTTTTCTGGACAGGGGGTTCAGCCCCAGCATTTT	CASSFSGQGVQPQHF
TRBV28	TRBD1	.	TRBJ2-7	TGTGCCAGTCTAACCTCCGGGACAGGGAACTACGAGCAGTACTTC	CASLTSGTGNYEQYF
TRBV14	.	few	TRBJ1-2	TGTGCCAGCAGCCTTGGAGGACCGACGGGATATGGCTACACCTTC	CASSLGGPTGYGYTF
TRBV25-1	TRBD1	many	TRBJ2-7	TGTGCCAGCAGTGAAAACAACAGGGGTTCCTACGAGCAGTACTTC	CASSENNRGSYEQYF
TRBV19	TRBD1	.	TRBJ2-2	TGTGCCAGTAGTTTACCCGGGACAGCGAACACCGGGGAGCTGTTTTTT	CASSLPGTANTGELFF
TRBV9	TRBD2	.	TRBJ2-5	TGTGCCAGCAGCGTAGTCGCGTCGAATGGCGGGGGGCTCCAAGAGACCCAGTACTTC	CASSVVASNGGGLQETQYF
TRBV9	.	.	TRBJ1-1	TGTGCCAGTGGGGGACAAATGAACACTGAAGCTTTCTTT	CASGGQMNTEAFF
TRBV27	.	.	TRBJ2-1	TGTGCCAGCAGTCCCCTGGTCCCGCGCAATGAGCAGTTCTTC	CASSPLVPRNEQFF
TRBV10-3	.	.	TRBJ1-2	TGTGCCATCAGTGAGTCACGGGTGGCCTATGGCTACACCTTC	CAISESRVAYGYTF
TRBV10-1	TRBD1	.	TRBJ2-2	TGCGCCGCACCGAAGGGGGCTGGGGGATATACCGGGGAGCTGTTTTTT	CAAPKGAGGYTGELFF
TRBV27	TRBD1	.	TRBJ1-2	TGTGCCAGCTCCCCATATTCAGGGGGCGGCGGCTACACCTTC	CASSPYSGGGGYTF
TRBV28	.	.	TRBJ2-1	TGTGCCAGCAGTCTCTTAAGGGGGGGAAATGAGCAGTTCTTC	CASSLLRGGNEQFF
TRBV3-1/TRBV3-2	TRBD2	.	TRBJ2-7	TGTGCCAGCAGCCAGGAAGGGACTAGCGGGTACCCCTACGAGCAGTACTTC	CASSQEGTSGYPYEQYF
TRBV3-1/TRBV3-2	.	.	TRBJ1-4	TGTGCCAGCAGCCAAGGCAGGGGCCCTAATGAAAAACTGTTTTTT	CASSQGRGPNEKLFF
TRBV6-5	.	.	TRBJ1-1	TGTGCCAGCAGCCGGACGGGGGGCCGGACTGAAGCTTTCTTT	CASSRTGGRTEAFF
TRBV5-6	.	.	TRBJ2-3	TGTGCCAGCAGCTTCTACAGGGTGGATACGCAGTATTTT	CASSFYRVDTQYF
TRBV6-5	TRBD1	.	TRBJ1-4	TGTGCCAGCAGCCGCGGGACAGGGGGGGAAAAACTGTTTTTT	CASSRGTGGEKLFF
TRBV6-5	.	many	TRBJ1-4	TGTGCCAGCAGCTACCTTGACGGGGATAATGAAAAACTGTTTTTT	CASSYLDGDNEKLFF
TRBV11-2	.	once	TRBJ2-1	TGTGCCAGCAGCTTAGATAGTCGGGGATACAATGAGCAGTTCTTC	CASSLDSRGYNEQFF
TRBV7-8	TRBD1	.	TRBJ1-5	TGTGCCAGCAGCACAGGGGGTATAAGCAATCAGCCCCAGCATTTT	CASSTGGISNQPQHF
TRBV10-2	.	once	TRBJ1-6	TGCGCCAGCAGTGAACAAGACAGTCATAATTCACCCCTCCACTTT	CASSEQDSHNSPLHF
TRBV7-9	.	.	TRBJ1-1	TGTGCCAGCAGCTTATTTCTTGGGCCGGGGACTGAAGCTTTCTTT	CASSLFLGPGTEAFF
TRBV25-1	TRBD2	.	TRBJ2-1	TGTGCCAGCAGTGCCGTAGCGGGGAGCTCCTACAATGAGCAGTTCTTC	CASSAVAGSSYNEQFF
TRBV9	.	.	TRBJ2-3	TGTGCCAGCAGCGTAGGGGCAGGGTTCACAGATACGCAGTATTTT	CASSVGAGFTDTQYF
TRBV4-2	TRBD1	once	TRBJ1-2	TGTGCCAGCAGCCAACCCGGGACAGGGGATCATGGCTACACCTTC	CASSQPGTGDHGYTF
TRBV13	TRBD1	.	TRBJ2-7	TGTGCCAGCAGCCTTGGACAGGGGATGTACGAGCAGTACTTC	CASSLGQGMYEQYF
TRBV11-1	.	.	TRBJ1-6	TGTGCCAGCAGCTTAGCCAGGGGCAATTCACCCCTCCACTTT	CASSLARGNSPLHF
TRBV2	TRBD2	.	TRBJ2-4	TGTGCCAGCAGGCCCGGGACTAGCGGGCTAATTCAGTACTTC	CASRPGTSGLIQYF
TRBV19	TRBD1	.	TRBJ1-6	TGTGCCAGTAGGACTGGGACAGACTATAATTCACCCCTCCACTTT	CASRTGTDYNSPLHF
TRBV6-1	TRBD2	.	TRBJ2-3	TGTGCCAGCAGTGAAGACCCGCGGGGGGCCCCGGATACGCAGTATTTT	CASSEDPRGAPDTQYF
TRBV7-6	TRBD1	.	TRBJ1-3	TGTGCCAGCAGCTTAGCCCCCGGGACAGGGCGAAACACCATATATTTT	CASSLAPGTGRNTIYF
TRBV5-1	TRBD1	.	TRBJ2-7	TGCGCCAGCAGCTGGGGACAGGGCCGGGACTACGAGCAGTACTTC	CASSWGQGRDYEQYF
TRBV27	TRBD2	.	TRBJ2-1	TGTGCCAGCAGTCCGCAGACTAGCGGGAGAGCTAACCGGCATGAGCAGTTCTTC	CASSPQTSGRANRHEQFF
TRBV5-1	TRBD2	.	TRBJ2-1	TGCGCCAGCAGCTTGCCATCGGGGGGTTACAATGAGCAGTTCTTC	CASSLPSGGYNEQFF
TRBV6-5	TRBD2	.	TRBJ2-7	TGTGCCAGCAGTTACTCGAGTCTAGCGGATACCTACGAGCAGTACTTC	CASSYSSLADTYEQYF
TRBV7-2	.	few	TRBJ1-4	TGTGCCAGCAGCTTAGGAGGGACCGGGAGCGAAAAACTGTTTTTT	CASSLGGTGSEKLFF
TRBV2	TRBD1	.	TRBJ1-2	TGTGCCAGCATATCACAGGGGGTCAACTATGGCTACACCTTC	CASISQGVNYGYTF
TRBV29-1	TRBD1	.	TRBJ2-7	TGCAGCGTTGGAGACAGGGACTACGAGCAGTACTTC	CSVGDRDYEQYF
TRBV10-2	.	few	TRBJ2-7	TGCGCCAGCAGTGTTGGGGCGACCTACGAGCAGTACTTC	CASSVGATYEQYF
TRBV14	TRBD1	.	TRBJ2-6	TGTGCCAGCAGCCCGTACAGGGGCTCTGGGGCCAACGTCCTGACTTTC	CASSPYRGSGANVLTF
TRBV4-1	.	.	TRBJ1-6	TGCGCCAGCAGCCAAGATAGACAGGTCCACTTT	CASSQDRQVHF
TRBV5-6	.	.	TRBJ1-3	TGTGCCAGCAGCTTGGGAATCGGGCAGGGATATGGAAACACCATATATTTT	CASSLGIGQGYGNTIYF
TRBV18	.	once	TRBJ1-6	TGTGCCAGCTCACCAGACAGGAATTCACCCCTCCACTTT	CASSPDRNSPLHF
TRBV2	TRBD2	.	TRBJ2-7	TGTGCCAGCAGTGATGGGGTAGCGGGGTCATACGAGCAGTACTTC	CASSDGVAGSYEQYF
TRBV6-1	TRBD1	.	TRBJ1-1	TGTGCCAGCAGTGAATTCAGGGGGGACACTGAAGCTTTCTTT	CASSEFRGDTEAFF